The 27 T cell receptor beta chains below all came from one sample that was sequenced in a study of CD8+ T cells in alopecia areata. cDNA prepared by RNA extraction and subsequent reverse transcription served as the template for sequencing. Clones were read by immunoSEQ multiplex PCR, and TCRdb kept only the in-frame ones, dropping some. This table has over 3,500 clones, 60% appearing once. Treatment denoted: oral pan-JAK inhibitor, 5-10 mg twice daily. As part of sample collection, lesional scalp punch biopsies and peripheral blood were taken from alopecia areata patients. The material sequenced was skin, taken at roughly week 36, from a patient treated with tofacitinib. Receptor source: a human donor with alopecia areata.

A few counts support this clone. The chain is built from TRBV28 and TRBJ2-3; TRBD2 aligns across 7 bases. The V and J ends lost 4 bases and 5 bases, in that order; junction bases with no gene match: 12. CDR3 size: 16 residues. CDR1 and CDR2 (germline): MDHEN, SYDVKM. CDR3 bases: TGTGCCAGCAGTTCCCCCCGGGCTAGCGGACGAGATACGCAGTATTTT. It encodes CASSSPRASGRDTQYF.

The chain combines TRBV2 with TRBJ2-7, with D unclear. The CDR3 totals 13 residues. CDR1 is SNHLY, CDR2 FYNNEI, per germline. Trimming removed 6 bases from V and 5 bases from J, with 14 bases in between. The CDR3 region has the DNA TGTGCCAGCAGCACCAGGTCGGCTAACGAGCAGTACTTC. Its protein product is CASSTRSANEQYF.

This clone has a handful of counts. V usage is TRBV5-1 and J usage is TRBJ1-5; D gene uncertain. Trimming pared 5 bases from V and 0 bases from J, leaving 6 bases between. Per germline, CDR1 SGHRS and CDR2 YFSETQ. This CDR3 is built from 13 residues. CDR3 coding DNA: TGCGCCAGCAGACTAGATAGCAATCAGCCCCAGCATTTT. Residues: CASRLDSNQPQHF.

The table lists this clone with a few counts. The chain is built from TRBV7-9 and TRBJ1-3, with 7 nucleotides matching TRBD1. J was trimmed by 0 bases and V by 4 bases; bases with no gene match: 6. The CDR3 spans 16 residues. Germline loops: CDR1 SEHNR, CDR2 FQNEAQ (reference sequence). CDR3 amino acids: CASSSRTGHSGNTIYF. The CDR3 DNA follows: TGTGCCAGCAGCTCTCGGACAGGCCACTCTGGAAACACCATATATTTT.

The CDR3 sequence is CASSYAPWAGLSTDTQYF. CDR3 in DNA: TGTGCCAGCAGCTACGCACCTTGGGCAGGGTTATCCACAGATACGCAGTATTTT. This rearrangement joins TRBV7-3 to TRBJ2-3, with a tentative D call TRBD1 (5 bases). Between the trimmed V and J ends, which lost 4 bases and 2 bases, there was a span of 22 bases. This CDR3 is built from 18 residues. Germline CDR1 reads SGHTA; CDR2 reads FQGTGA.

The chain couples TRBV30 to TRBJ1-3, with TRBD1 matching over 7 bases. V was clipped by 2 bases and J by 0 bases; unmatched bases: 7. There are 16 residues in the CDR3. Per germline, CDR1 GTSNPN and CDR2 SVGIG (reference sequence). The CDR3 loop is CAWSRDRYSSGNTIYF. The CDR3 region has the DNA TGTGCCTGGAGTAGGGACAGATATTCCTCTGGAAACACCATATATTTT.

This clone was detected once. This chain connects TRBV7-2 to TRBJ2-1; possibly TRBD2 for D (5 bases). The CDR3 runs 11 residues. V dropped 4 bases and J dropped 9 bases, with 7 bases sitting between them. Germline CDR1 SGHTA, CDR2 FQGNSA. The CDR3 here is CASSSTSEQFF. CDR3 nucleotides: TGTGCCAGCAGCTCTACTAGTGAGCAGTTCTTC.

This clone was picked up a small number of times. The chain uses TRBV7-8 and TRBJ2-2, with D perhaps matching TRBD2 (6 bases). The CDR3 spans 15 residues. Germline-derived CDR1 and CDR2 are SGHVS and FQNEAQ. Trimming removed 7 bases from V and 6 bases from J, with 18 bases in between. CDR3 region: CASTRPGAGSGELFF. CDR3 bases: TGTGCCAGCACCCGACCCGGGGCGGGGTCCGGGGAGCTGTTTTTT.

The rearrangement joins TRBV6-6 to TRBJ1-5; 8 bases fit TRBD1. The CDR3 covers 14 residues. V lost 6 bases and J lost 6; bases outside the gene matches: 7. Germline V gene data show CDR1 as MNHNY and CDR2 as SVGAGI (reference sequence). This chain's CDR3 is CASSDRGRSQPQHF. The CDR3 bases are TGTGCCAGCAGCGACAGGGGCCGGAGTCAGCCCCAGCATTTT.

V and J are TRBV5-1 and TRBJ1-5, with D uncertain. Germline V gene data show CDR1 as SGHRS and CDR2 as YFSETQ. V was clipped by 4 bases and J by 3 bases, with 11 bases between them. This CDR3 region has 14 residues. CDR3 sequence: CASSPGGFNQPQHF. Written as DNA, the CDR3 is TGCGCCAGCAGCCCAGGAGGATTCAATCAGCCCCAGCATTTT.

The chain couples TRBV7-8 to TRBJ2-5, with 11 bases lining up with TRBD2. The DNA end favors TRBJ2-7, so the J call may be wrong. The CDR3 has 16 amino acids. Germline values: CDR1 SGHVS, CDR2 FQNEAQ. The CDR3 sequence: CASTTAGTSGTYEQYF. DNA of the CDR3: TGTGCCAGCACCACCGCCGGGACTAGCGGCACCTACGAGCAGTACTTC.

This clone was observed a single time. V gene TRBV9 combines with J gene TRBJ2-5, with D tentatively TRBD2 (6 bases). Germline V gives CDR1 SGDLS, CDR2 YYNGEE. V was trimmed by 4 bases and J by 5 bases, leaving 18 bases between them. The CDR3 has 15 amino acids. CDR3 residues: CASSYGDWPGETQYF. CDR3 DNA: TGTGCCAGCAGCTATGGGGACTGGCCTGGGGAGACCCAGTACTTC.

The gene calls are TRBV30 and TRBJ2-1; 8 nucleotides align to TRBD2. J was trimmed by 6 bases and V by 5 bases; bases with no gene match: 9. CDR3 length: 14 amino acids. CDR1 is GTSNPN, CDR2 SVGIG, per germline (reference sequence). CDR3 residues: CAWVGLAGLNEQFF. For the CDR3, the DNA is TGTGCCTGGGTTGGTCTAGCGGGCCTCAATGAGCAGTTCTTC.

This clone showed up just a few times. Other nucleotide sequences from this sample produce the same CDR3. The chain uses TRBV5-1 and TRBJ2-7, with TRBD2 matching over 11 bases. Looked up from germline, CDR1 is SGHRS and CDR2 is YFSETQ. The trim removed 2 bases at V and 3 bases at J, leaving 1 base unmatched. CDR3 length: 14 amino acids. The CDR3 loop is CASSFGTSGYEQYF. CDR3 nucleotide sequence: TGCGCCAGCAGCTTTGGGACTAGCGGCTACGAGCAGTACTTC.

The chain joins TRBV12-5 to TRBJ2-3, with D unclear. V was clipped by 4 bases and J by 6 bases, with 8 bases between them. Germline values: CDR1 LGHNT, CDR2 FRNRAP. CDR3 length equals 12 residues. The CDR3 is CASGYGPDTQYF. The CDR3 bases are TGTGCTAGTGGTTACGGACCGGATACGCAGTATTTT.

The chain has TRBV9 and TRBJ2-5; D is unresolved. Germline V CDR1 and CDR2: SGDLS, YYNGEE. The CDR3 runs to 13 residues. Trimming stripped 0 bases from V and 5 bases from J, with 8 bases between. CDR3 in amino acids: CASSVVGWETQYF. CDR3 bases: TGTGCCAGCAGCGTAGTGGGGTGGGAGACCCAGTACTTC.

Note on this clone: At one end, the junction sequence differs from germline, possibly due to a read error. This chain joins TRBV30 and TRBJ2-3; a possible D gene is TRBD2 (7 bases). CDR3 length: 10 amino acids. In germline, CDR1 is GTSNPN, CDR2 SVGIG (reference sequence). The CDR3 loop reads CAWARGRESF. In DNA form, the CDR3 reads TGTGCCTGGGCCCGGGGGCGGGAGAGTTTT. The whole variable domain, remainder taken from reference TRBV30 and TRBJ2-3, is SQTIHQWPATLVQPVGSPLSLECTVEGTSNPNLYWYRQAAGRGLQLLFYSVGIGQISSEVPQNLSASRPQDRQFILSSKKLLLSDSGFYLCAWARGRESFGPGTRLTVL.

This chain connects TRBV29-1 to TRBJ2-1; 7 bases line up with TRBD1. Germline assignment: CDR1 SQVTM and CDR2 ANQGSEA. This CDR3 spans 15 amino acids. Trimming removed 8 bases from V and 2 bases from J; junction bases left unmatched: 12. The CDR3 DNA reads as TGCAGCACTCAGGACAGGTCGAACACCTACAATGAGCAGTTCTTC. Its translation is CSTQDRSNTYNEQFF.

The chain couples TRBV30 to TRBJ2-7, with TRBD2 matching over 14 bases. Germline CDR1 and CDR2: GTSNPN and SVGIG (reference sequence). Trimming removed 4 bases from V and 6 bases from J; junction bases left unmatched: 17. The CDR3 sequence is 18 residues long. The CDR3 bases are TGTGCCTGGACCGTAGGCCGACTAGCGGGAGGGTGGGGGACCGAGCAGTACTTC. This codes for CAWTVGRLAGGWGTEQYF. The whole variable domain, filled in from reference TRBV30 and TRBJ2-7, reads SQTIHQWPATLVQPVGSPLSLECTVEGTSNPNLYWYRQAAGRGLQLLFYSVGIGQISSEVPQNLSASRPQDRQFILSSKKLLLSDSGFYLCAWTVGRLAGGWGTEQYFGPGTRLTVT.

This clone was counted a few times. The rearrangement uses TRBV7-8 and TRBJ2-1; D assignment may be TRBD1 or TRBD2 (5 bases each). The V end was cut by 5 bases, the J end by 0 bases, with 14 bases between. CDR1 and CDR2 (germline): SGHVS, FQNEAQ. CDR3 length: 16 amino acids. The CDR3 DNA reads as TGTGCCAGCAGCCGGGACCAACTAAGCTCCTACAATGAGCAGTTCTTC. This translates into CASSRDQLSSYNEQFF.

The chain combines TRBV19 with TRBJ1-1; TRBD1 agrees at 7 bases. This CDR3 has 12 amino acids. V was clipped by 9 bases and J by 10 bases; unmatched bases: 11. The germline V gene has CDR1 LNHDA and CDR2 SQIVND (reference sequence). The CDR3 nucleotides read TGTGCCAGCAGTCTCTGGGACAGTGGAGCTTTCTTT. Its protein product is CASSLWDSGAFF.

The chain links TRBV19 to TRBJ2-1; D remains unclear. The CDR3 is 12 residues long. V was clipped by 3 bases and J by 7 bases, with 7 bases between them. Germline CDR1 is LNHDA and CDR2 is SQIVND (reference sequence). In nucleotides, the CDR3 is TGTGCCAGTAGTATGAGAAGGAATGAGCAGTTCTTC. Its protein product is CASSMRRNEQFF. Filled out from reference TRBV19 and TRBJ2-1, the complete variable domain reads DGGITQSPKYLFRKEGQNVTLSCEQNLNHDAMYWYRQDPGQGLRLIYYSQIVNDFQKGDIAEGYSVSREKKESFPLTVTSAQKNPTAFYLCASSMRRNEQFFGPGTRLTVL.

In its sample, this clone was seen once. The CDR3 coding sequence is TGTGCCTGGAGTGTTTCGGCGGTCACAGATACGCAGTATTTT. Protein: CAWSVSAVTDTQYF. The V call is TRBV30, the J call TRBJ2-3; D not resolved. Germline V gene lookup returns CDR1 GTSNPN and CDR2 SVGIG (reference sequence). The CDR3 is 14 residues long. Trimming left V 0 bases short and J 2 bases short, with 9 bases between.

This chain connects TRBV11-2 to TRBJ2-2; D call uncertain. V shed 1 base and J shed 5 bases, with 11 bases lying between them. Germline CDR1 and CDR2: SGHAT and FQNNGV. The CDR3 has 15 amino acids. CDR3 sequence (DNA): TGTGCCAGCAGCTTAGCGGTAGTCGGGACCGGGGAGCTGTTTTTT. Translation: CASSLAVVGTGELFF.

A few counts support this clone. The chain combines TRBV11-2 with TRBJ2-3, with TRBD2 matching over 8 bases. V trimming: 4 bases; J trimming: 1 base; junction bases outside the gene matches: 7. The CDR3 spans 16 residues. CDR1 is SGHAT and CDR2 is FQNNGV in the germline V gene. CDR3 amino acids: CASSSRLASGTDTQYF. DNA of the CDR3: TGTGCCAGCAGCTCGAGACTAGCGAGTGGCACAGATACGCAGTATTTT.

The gene calls are TRBV5-1 and TRBJ2-7, with D perhaps matching TRBD1 (5 bases). The CDR3 has 12 amino acids. V was pared by 4 bases and J by 4 bases, with 9 bases between. Looked up from germline, CDR1 is SGHRS and CDR2 is YFSETQ. This CDR3 reads CASSQDTYEQYF. CDR3 nucleotides: TGCGCCAGCAGCCAGGACACTTACGAGCAGTACTTC. Based on the CDR3 plus reference TRBV5-1 and TRBJ2-7, the full variable domain is KAGVTQTPRYLIKTRGQQVTLSCSPISGHRSVSWYQQTPGQGLQFLFEYFSETQRNKGNFPGRFSGRQFSNSRSEMNVSTLELGDSALYLCASSQDTYEQYFGPGTRLTVT.

This chain uses TRBV15 with TRBJ2-2; D uncertain. CDR1 and CDR2 (germline): LNHNV, YYDKDF (reference sequence). There are 16 residues in the CDR3. V shed 0 bases and J shed 0 bases, with 8 bases lying between them. CDR3 sequence (DNA): TGTGCCACCAGCAGAGATCACGCAACGAACACCGGGGAGCTGTTTTTT. Translated: CATSRDHATNTGELFF.